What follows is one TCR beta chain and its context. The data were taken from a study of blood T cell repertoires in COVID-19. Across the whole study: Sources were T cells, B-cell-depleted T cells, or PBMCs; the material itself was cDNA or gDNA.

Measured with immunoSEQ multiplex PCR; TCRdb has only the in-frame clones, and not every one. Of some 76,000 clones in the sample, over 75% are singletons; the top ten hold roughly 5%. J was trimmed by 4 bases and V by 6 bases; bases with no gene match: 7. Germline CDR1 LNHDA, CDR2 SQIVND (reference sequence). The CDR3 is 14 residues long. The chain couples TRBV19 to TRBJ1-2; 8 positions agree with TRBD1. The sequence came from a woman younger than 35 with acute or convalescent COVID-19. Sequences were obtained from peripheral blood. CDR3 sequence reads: CASSDRGSGYGYTF. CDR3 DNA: TGTGCCAGTAGCGACAGGGGAAGTGGCTATGGCTACACCTTC.